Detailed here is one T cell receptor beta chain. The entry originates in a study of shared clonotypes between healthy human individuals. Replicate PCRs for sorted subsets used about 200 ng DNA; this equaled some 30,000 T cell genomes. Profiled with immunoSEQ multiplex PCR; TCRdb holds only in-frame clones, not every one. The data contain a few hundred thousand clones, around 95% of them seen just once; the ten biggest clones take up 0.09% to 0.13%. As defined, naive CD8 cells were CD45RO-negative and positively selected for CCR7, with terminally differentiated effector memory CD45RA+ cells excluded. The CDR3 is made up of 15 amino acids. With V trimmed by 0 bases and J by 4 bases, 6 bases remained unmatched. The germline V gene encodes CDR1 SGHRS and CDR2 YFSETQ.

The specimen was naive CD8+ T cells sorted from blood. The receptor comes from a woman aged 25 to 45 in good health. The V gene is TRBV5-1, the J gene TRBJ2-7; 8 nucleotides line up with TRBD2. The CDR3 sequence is CASSLAGGRGYEQYF. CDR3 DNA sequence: TGCGCCAGCAGCTTGGCGGGGGGGCGCGGGTACGAGCAGTACTTC.